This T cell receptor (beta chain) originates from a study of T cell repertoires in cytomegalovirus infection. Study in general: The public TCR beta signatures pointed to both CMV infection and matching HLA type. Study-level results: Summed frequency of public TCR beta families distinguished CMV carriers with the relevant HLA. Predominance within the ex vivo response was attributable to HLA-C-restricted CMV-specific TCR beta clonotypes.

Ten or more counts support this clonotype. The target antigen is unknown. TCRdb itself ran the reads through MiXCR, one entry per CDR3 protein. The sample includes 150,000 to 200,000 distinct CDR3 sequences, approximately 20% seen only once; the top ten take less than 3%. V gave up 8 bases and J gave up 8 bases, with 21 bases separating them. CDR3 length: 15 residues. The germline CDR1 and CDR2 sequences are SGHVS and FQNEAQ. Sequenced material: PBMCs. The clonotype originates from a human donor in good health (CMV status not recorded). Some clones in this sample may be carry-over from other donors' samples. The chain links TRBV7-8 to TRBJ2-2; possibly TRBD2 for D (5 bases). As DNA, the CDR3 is TGTGCCAGCCTGCGATTGAGGACTGGTGGTGGGGAGCTGTTTTTT. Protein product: CASLRLRTGGGELFF. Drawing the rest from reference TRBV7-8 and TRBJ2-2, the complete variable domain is GAGVSQSPRYKVAKRGQDVALRCDPISGHVSLFWYQQALGQGPEFLTYFQNEAQLDKSGLPSDRFFAERPEGSVSTLKIQRTQQEDSAVYLCASLRLRTGGGELFFGEGSRLTVL.